Below, one T cell receptor (beta chain) is given with its context. Its antigen remains unknown. The sample belongs to a study of T-cell memory formation after mild COVID-19. The study's findings and limits: CD4+ clones that contracted lay mainly in CM and EM; CD8+ ones lay in EMRA.

TCRdb independently ran MiXCR on the 5' RACE reads; one entry per CDR3 protein. The table records around 200,000 distinct CDR3 sequences, 27% of them present only once. The receptor comes from an adult woman who had mild COVID-19 (a few samples of this study predate the infection). Cell type and time point are not known. The sample consisted of PBMCs or a T cell subset sorted from them (not recorded which).

Here the CDR3 reads CSVLDKETQYF. The DNA for the CDR3 is TGCAGCGTACTAGATAAAGAGACCCAGTACTTC. V gene TRBV29-1 combines with J gene TRBJ2-5, with D possibly being TRBD2 (5 bases). V dropped 6 bases and J dropped 3 bases, with 8 bases sitting between them. Looked up from germline, CDR1 is SQVTM and CDR2 is ANQGSEA. CDR3 length equals 11 residues.